The T cell receptor beta chain described here comes from a study of breast tumors, draining lymph nodes, adjacent tissues. A single record per CDR3 protein comes from TCRdb applying MiXCR to the multiplex PCR reads. The sample lists tens of thousands of distinct CDR3 sequences, under 55% seen once, with roughly 10% in the top ten. V was clipped by 5 bases and J by 0 bases; unmatched bases: 3. CDR1 MNHEY and CDR2 SMNVEV come from the germline V gene (reference sequence). The CDR3 runs 14 residues. This clonotype was observed at least ten times. What it binds is not known. Study-level points and caveats: Tumor TCR diversity was below lymph nodes but above nontumor tissue. Data fit most tumor T cells coming from lymph node, expanding in tumor. Tumor T cell lymph node origin was a supported hypothesis, not proven.

The V call is TRBV27, the J call TRBJ2-7, with 8 bases fitting TRBD2. Sequenced input: breast tumor tissue. The sequence was collected from a female donor with breast cancer. Some clones in this sample may be carry-over from other donors' samples. CDR3 sequence: CASSMTSVSYEQYF. CDR3 DNA sequence: TGTGCCAGCAGTATGACTAGCGTCTCCTACGAGCAGTACTTC.